This T cell receptor (beta chain) was profiled in a study of blood T cell repertoires in COVID-19. Study at large: Samples taken during acute and convalescent COVID-19 were collected in the United States, Italy and Spain. Sample material is recorded as cDNA or gDNA derived from T cells, B-cell-depleted T cells, or PBMCs.

Germline V gives CDR1 SGHTA, CDR2 FQGTGA. CDR3 length: 14 residues. V lost 6 bases, J lost 11 bases, and 11 bases stayed unmatched. TCRdb's table, derived via immunoSEQ multiplex PCR, lists solely in-frame clones and lacks some. The profile covers about 200,000 clones, with around 90% appearing a single time and less than 0.7% taken by the ten largest. The TCR comes from a man aged 45-60 years with acute or convalescent COVID-19. The chain couples TRBV7-3 to TRBJ1-5; 9 nucleotides align to TRBD1. Sequencing was done on a sample of peripheral blood. The CDR3 loop reads CASSRGTGQGAQHF. CDR3 nucleotide sequence: TGTGCCAGCAGTAGAGGGACGGGACAGGGAGCCCAGCATTTT.